The clone carrying this TCR beta chain was found many times. The sample belongs to a study of T cells in Graves' hyperthyroidism and ophthalmopathy. TCR beta CDR3 region amplification was performed from RNA transcripts. RT-PCR in the first round (using the HTBI primer set) targeted the TCR CDR3. TCRdb reanalysed the multiplex PCR reads using MiXCR and keeps one entry per CDR3 protein. The sample consists of 300,000 to 400,000 distinct CDR3 sequences, approximately 17% of them appearing once. Germline V gene data show CDR1 as DFQATT and CDR2 as SNEGSKA (reference sequence). Trimming removed 4 bases from V and 3 bases from J, with 4 bases in between. The CDR3 is 10 amino acids. Exclusion of patients followed from uncontrolled infection, other autoimmune disease, pregnancy or lactation.

The sequence was obtained from a man between 18 and 35 years old with Graves' ophthalmopathy. The rearrangement links TRBV20-1 to TRBJ2-7; D remains unclear. Material for sequencing was blood. Here the CDR3 DNA reads TGCAGTGCTACCGACTACGAGCAGTACTTC. This encodes CSATDYEQYF.